These 25 T cell receptor beta chains were sequenced from one sample in a study of low-dose radiotherapy and immunotherapy resistance in tumors. Regarding time point: before trial treatment. Primers used for first-strand cDNA, a TRAV- and TRBV-specific set, covered both alpha and beta chains. Amplification of TCRs used a constant-region primer and V-primer adapter for 15 to 25 PCR cycles. TCRdb fed the reads into MiXCR, producing one record per CDR3 protein. The sample records tens of thousands of distinct CDR3 sequences, around a third being singletons. Sequenced material: PBMCs, taken before treatment. Every receptor here comes from a male donor with gallbladder cancer.

The chain is built from TRBV12-3 or TRBV12-4 and TRBJ2-6; the D is unclear. CDR3 size: 15 residues. V was pared by 6 bases and J by 2 bases, with 11 bases between. CDR3 in amino acids: CASRPYTAGANVLTF. For the CDR3, the DNA is TGTGCCAGCAGACCTTACACAGCTGGGGCCAACGTCCTGACTTTC.

This clonotype was counted ten times or more. V gene TRBV21-1 combines with J gene TRBJ1-5. TRBV21-1 is labeled a pseudogene. The CDR3 contains 12 residues. In DNA form, the CDR3 reads TGTGCCAGCAGCAAAGCTGTTCAGCCCCAGCATTTT. Protein: CASSKAVQPQHF.

There are many counts of this clonotype. The V gene is TRBV7-9, the J gene TRBJ2-3; TRBD2 aligns across 8 bases. Per germline, CDR1 SEHNR and CDR2 FQNEAQ (reference sequence). Trimming at V came to 4 bases and at J to 0 bases, leaving 18 bases not matched to a gene. This CDR3 has 20 amino acids. In nucleotides, the CDR3 is TGTGCCAGCAGCTCAGCCCTGGCGGCTAGCGGGCATACGAGCACAGATACGCAGTATTTT. It specifies CASSSALAASGHTSTDTQYF.

Many counts were recorded for this clonotype. The V and J genes are TRBV20-1 and TRBJ2-5, with TRBD2 as a possible D gene (5 bases). This CDR3 contains 16 residues. V lost 2 bases and J lost 1, with 17 bases in between. CDR1 DFQATT and CDR2 SNEGSKA come from the germline V gene (reference sequence). CDR3 bases: TGCAGTGCTAGATCTGTATTGGCGGGCGCCCAAGAGACCCAGTACTTC. Translated, it gives CSARSVLAGAQETQYF.

In this sample, this clonotype turned up many times. This sequence joins TRBV6-2 or TRBV6-3 and TRBJ2-1, with D perhaps TRBD2 (7 bases). The ends were cut back, 5 bases at V and 7 bases at J, with 18 bases in the middle. This CDR3 contains 15 residues. Germline V gene sequence: CDR1 MNHEY, CDR2 SVGEGT. DNA of the CDR3: TGTGCCAGCAGTGACGGGGGGCCCCCTCGGAATGAGCAGTTCTTC. Amino acids: CASSDGGPPRNEQFF.

This clonotype has more than one count but fewer than ten. The chain recombines TRBV18 with TRBJ1-6, with D unresolved. The germline CDR1 and CDR2 sequences are KGHSH and LQKENI. V shed 3 bases and J shed 10 bases, with 13 bases lying between them. There are 14 residues in the CDR3. The CDR3 is CASSPPSVGSPLHF. The CDR3 DNA reads as TGTGCCAGCTCACCGCCATCTGTTGGGTCACCCCTCCACTTT.

At least ten counts were recorded for this clonotype. V usage is TRBV29-1 and J usage is TRBJ2-1; 9 nucleotides line up with TRBD1. The CDR3 extends over 14 amino acids. V lost 5 bases to trimming and J lost 2 bases; unmatched junction nucleotides: 4. CDR1 and CDR2 (germline): SQVTM, ANQGSEA. For the CDR3, the DNA is TGCAGCGTTCCGACAGGGGGTGCCTACAATGAGCAGTTCTTC. Protein product: CSVPTGGAYNEQFF.

V is TRBV5-1 and J is TRBJ2-2, with D uncertain. The CDR3 is 14 residues long. CDR1 SGHRS and CDR2 YFSETQ come from the germline V gene. Between the trimmed V and J ends, which lost 0 bases and 6 bases, there was a span of 9 bases. The CDR3 DNA reads TGCGCCAGCAGCTTGGCCCAGGAGTCCGGGGAGCTGTTTTTT. Translated, it gives CASSLAQESGELFF. Complete variable domain (other parts from reference TRBV5-1 and TRBJ2-2): KAGVTQTPRYLIKTRGQQVTLSCSPISGHRSVSWYQQTPGQGLQFLFEYFSETQRNKGNFPGRFSGRQFSNSRSEMNVSTLELGDSALYLCASSLAQESGELFFGEGSRLTVL.

This clonotype was observed many times. CDR3 nucleotide sequence: TGTGCCAGCAGCCTGAGCGGGGGCCTAGTTAGGACTAGCACAGATACGCAGTATTTT. Its protein product is CASSLSGGLVRTSTDTQYF. This rearrangement joins TRBV12-3 or TRBV12-4 to TRBJ2-3; TRBD2 aligns across 8 bases. CDR3 size: 19 residues. Trimming cost V 6 bases and J 0 bases; bases outside gene matches: 17.

The J gene is TRBJ2-2, the V gene TRBV21-1; TRBD1 was called by the table and not checked on the DNA. TRBV21-1 has pseudogene status. The CDR3 covers 14 residues. CDR3 sequence reads: CASSKARGTGELFF. In DNA form, the CDR3 reads TGTGCCAGCAGCAAAGCCCGGGGTACCGGGGAGCTGTTTTTT.

This clonotype was seen many times. The CDR3 nucleotides are TGCAGCGTCGGGACAGGGGGAAATCAGCCCCAGCATTTT. It yields the protein CSVGTGGNQPQHF. V gene TRBV29-1 combines with J gene TRBJ1-5; 11 bases align to TRBD1. This CDR3 spans 13 amino acids. Trimming removed 6 bases from V and 4 bases from J; junction bases left unmatched: 2. Germline CDR1 and CDR2: SQVTM and ANQGSEA.

This clonotype was observed many times. V gene TRBV3-1 combines with J gene TRBJ1-2; tentative D call: TRBD1 (6 bases). Trimming removed 4 bases at V and 2 bases at J, with 11 bases between. CDR1 and CDR2 (germline): LGHDT, YNNKEL (reference sequence). The CDR3 is made up of 14 amino acids. The CDR3, as DNA: TGTGCCAGCAGCCCCGGACAGCGCAACTATGGCTACACCTTC. It yields the protein CASSPGQRNYGYTF. Combining the CDR3 with reference TRBV3-1 and TRBJ1-2 gives the whole variable domain DTAVSQTPKYLVTQMGNDKSIKCEQNLGHDTMYWYKQDSKKFLKIMFSYNNKELIINETVPNRFSPKSPDKAHLNLHINSLELGDSAVYFCASSPGQRNYGYTFGSGTRLTVV.

This clonotype was counted at least ten times. The V call is TRBV21-1, the J call TRBJ1-2. TRBV21-1 is assigned pseudogene status. CDR3 length: 16 residues. In DNA, the CDR3 is TGTGCCAGCAGCACCCGTGAACAGTATCCTAACTATGGCTACACCTTC. Translating it yields CASSTREQYPNYGYTF.

This clonotype was observed at least ten times. The chain joins TRBV12-3 or TRBV12-4 to TRBJ2-7; D is unresolved. The CDR3 is made up of 13 amino acids. Trimming pared 1 base from V and 5 bases from J, leaving 9 bases between. CDR3 bases: TGTGCCAGCAGTTTAGGGGCATGGAACGAGCAGTACTTC. Translated, it gives CASSLGAWNEQYF.

The CDR3 nucleotides read TGTGCCAGCAGTTTGGGGGGGGCGCAGAACACTGAAGCTTTCTTT. Residues: CASSLGGAQNTEAFF. The chain joins TRBV28 to TRBJ1-1; D is perhaps TRBD1 (6 bases). The germline CDR1 and CDR2 sequences are MDHEN and SYDVKM. CDR3 length: 15 amino acids. Trimming cost V 3 bases and J 1 base, with 12 bases left between them. The full variable domain, rest sourced from reference TRBV28 and TRBJ1-1, is DVKVTQSSRYLVKRTGEKVFLECVQDMDHENMFWYRQDPGLGLRLIYFSYDVKMKEKGDIPEGYSVSREKKERFSLILESASTNQTSMYLCASSLGGAQNTEAFFGQGTRLTVV.

This chain links TRBV13 with TRBJ2-7; D remains ambiguous. The length of the CDR3 is 12 residues. V lost 5 bases and J lost 4, with 9 bases in between. Germline V gene lookup returns CDR1 PRHDT and CDR2 FYEKMQ (reference sequence). CDR3 protein: CASSLLGYEQYF. The CDR3 DNA reads as TGTGCCAGCAGCCTACTGGGGTACGAGCAGTACTTC.

This clonotype was counted at least ten times. The rearrangement joins TRBV9 to TRBJ2-5, with 7 positions matching TRBD2. The germline CDR1 and CDR2 sequences are SGDLS and YYNGEE. The trim removed 3 bases at V and 4 bases at J, leaving 9 bases unmatched. The CDR3 extends over 15 amino acids. CDR3: CASSDGLGSTETQYF. The CDR3 nucleotides read TGTGCCAGCAGCGACGGACTAGGATCGACAGAGACCCAGTACTTC. The whole variable domain, remainder taken from reference TRBV9 and TRBJ2-5, is DSGVTQTPKHLITATGQRVTLRCSPRSGDLSVYWYQQSLDQGLQFLIQYYNGEERAKGNILERFSAQQFPDLHSELNLSSLELGDSALYFCASSDGLGSTETQYFGPGTRLLVL.

This clonotype was recorded many times. The chain combines TRBV5-1 with TRBJ2-2, with D unresolved. The germline gives CDR1 SGHRS, CDR2 YFSETQ. This CDR3 comprises 15 residues. V dropped 1 base and J dropped 0 bases, with 7 bases sitting between them. The CDR3 is CASSLSGTNTGELFF. For the CDR3, the DNA is TGCGCCAGCAGCTTGTCAGGAACGAACACCGGGGAGCTGTTTTTT.

This clonotype was seen only a few times. The V call is TRBV28, the J call TRBJ2-1; 7 bases agree with TRBD1. This CDR3 contains 13 residues. Germline-derived CDR1 and CDR2 are MDHEN and SYDVKM. V lost 6 bases and J lost 7; bases outside the gene matches: 6. Written as DNA, the CDR3 is TGTGCCAGCAGCACCGACAGGGTAAATGAGCAGTTCTTC. Protein product: CASSTDRVNEQFF.

The chain carries TRBV20-1 and TRBJ2-2, with D maybe TRBD2 (6 bases). From germline, CDR1 is DFQATT and CDR2 SNEGSKA (reference sequence). Trimming removed 6 bases from V and 3 bases from J, with 17 bases in between. This CDR3 has 15 residues. CDR3 region: CSAPERRGHTGELFF. For the CDR3, the DNA is TGCAGTGCACCGGAGCGGAGGGGCCACACCGGGGAGCTGTTTTTT.

This clonotype came up many times. CDR3 coding DNA: TGTGCCAGCAGACGACTAGCTCTCACAGATACGCAGTATTTT. Translating it yields CASRRLALTDTQYF. This sequence joins TRBV27 and TRBJ2-3; 7 nucleotides align to TRBD2. V gave up 6 bases and J gave up 2 bases; unmatched junction bases: 5. CDR1 is MNHEY, CDR2 SMNVEV, per germline (reference sequence). This CDR3 is 14 amino acids long.

This rearrangement joins TRBV9 to TRBJ2-4; 9 bases are a match to TRBD2. Germline CDR1 and CDR2: SGDLS and YYNGEE. Trimming took 0 bases from V and 13 from J; bases not matched to a gene: 20. This CDR3 has 18 residues. DNA for the CDR3: TGTGCCAGCAGCGTAGCTTTGCGGGAGGGCTCTGGGTACAATGAGCAGTACTTC. Amino acid sequence: CASSVALREGSGYNEQYF.

The chain links TRBV28 to TRBJ2-7, with D maybe TRBD1 (6 bases). V lost 4 bases to trimming and J lost 5 bases, with 18 bases between them. This CDR3 has 15 residues. CDR1 MDHEN and CDR2 SYDVKM come from the germline V gene. This CDR3 reads CASSSRGEGVHEQYF. For the CDR3, the DNA is TGTGCCAGCAGTTCCAGGGGAGAGGGGGTCCACGAGCAGTACTTC.

A word on this clonotype: Because the CDR3's place on the DNA is in doubt, the DNA is left out and the CDR3 is given as listed by TCRdb. The rearrangement links TRBV28 to TRBJ2-2; no DNA check was done on the table's D call, TRBD1. Inclusive of both ends, the CDR3 amounts to 14 amino acids. CDR1 MDHEN and CDR2 SYDVKM come from the germline V gene. The CDR3 protein is CATSGYTGELFFFF.

The rearrangement joins TRBV6-8 to TRBJ2-5; tentative D call: TRBD1 (5 bases). V was pared by 0 bases and J by 2 bases, with 10 bases between. CDR3 length: 15 amino acids. The germline V gene has CDR1 MNHGY and CDR2 SAAAGT. Here the CDR3 reads CASSYSGNRQETQYF. The DNA of the CDR3 is TGTGCCAGCAGTTACTCGGGGAACAGGCAAGAGACCCAGTACTTC.